A single count supports the clone carrying this TCR beta chain. Its specificity is not known. One base away lies a much larger clone, so this may be a sequencing read error. These data originate in a study of T cell clones after liver transplantation. In germline, CDR1 is SGHTA, CDR2 FQGNSA. J gave up 1 base and V 5 bases, and 3 bases lay outside the gene matches. CDR3 length: 14 amino acids. Clones were read by immunoSEQ multiplex PCR, and TCRdb kept only the in-frame ones, dropping some. The table records under 15,000 clones, 70% to 85% of them present only once. Points from the study as a whole: Graft donor-reactive T cells possibly entered the graft instead of undergoing deletion.

The clonotype comes from a human patient who received a liver transplant. A share of the T cells may be of graft donor origin. This chain joins TRBV7-2 and TRBJ2-7; 9 bases line up with TRBD1. The sequencing here drew on CD8+ T cells from blood, taken at the 22-month timepoint. The CDR3 spells CASSPGTGSYEQYF. The CDR3, as DNA: TGTGCCAGCAGCCCCGGGACAGGGTCCTACGAGCAGTACTTC.